This T cell receptor (beta chain) stems from a study of vaccination and CD4 T cells after COVID-19 (dated by TCRdb to between 2021 and 2023). A note on the overall study: Every convalescent patient had a positive nasal swab PCR test for SARS-CoV-2, with mild disease in eight to ten patients and severe disease in one. In the convalescent cohort there were six males and four females, among whom were two Hispanic individuals, seven Caucasians, two Asians and one multiracial person. Each participant got two doses of either the Pfizer-BioNTech BNT162b2 vaccine (n=8) or the Moderna mRNA-1273 vaccine (n=2). Post-COVID blood samples were collected from convalescent patients a median of roughly 100 days after diagnosis, with a range of about 35 to 170 days. Post-vaccine blood samples were obtained a median of about 77 days after the second vaccine dose, with a range of 14 to 241 days. Overlapping spike peptide pools from SARS-CoV-2 and from the common cold coronaviruses HCoV-NL63, HCoV-OC43 and HCoV-229E were used as culture stimuli. Control cultures used a CEFX viral epitope pool as positive control, an HIV-1 Nef peptide pool as negative control, or no peptide. In 9 to 11 COVID-19 convalescent patients and 4 infection-naive healthy vaccine recipients, researchers compared the spike-specific CD4+ TCR repertoire from before mRNA vaccination with the repertoire from after. Study-wide conclusions, independent of this receptor: In convalescent patients, nearly all vaccine-specific clones (304 of 307) were found to be mono-reactive for SARS-CoV-2 spike rather than cross-reactive with common cold coronaviruses. Among the post-vaccine SARS-CoV-2-reactive clones in convalescent patients, a median around 90% showed up only after vaccination, which suggests vaccine-specific priming. The median number of SARS-CoV-2-reactive clonotypes rose from 21 after infection to a few dozen after vaccination, but the change was not significant. Only a relatively small number of convalescent patients were included in the study, and early timepoints following natural infection were not analyzed.

As encoded in the germline V gene, CDR1 is MGHRA while CDR2 is YSYEKL. The CDR3 sequence holds 14 residues, the cysteine and phenylalanine included. The sequence is cut down to CDR3 DNA, 42 bases in frame from base 1. V lost 5 bases and J lost 5 bases, and the count of bases not matched to a germline gene is 4. The library was prepared using PCR. DNA from cultured CD4+ T cells underwent TCR sequencing with the Oncomine TCR Beta short-read assay at the Johns Hopkins FTIC core. The QIAamp micro DNA kit was used to extract genomic DNA from the cultured CD4+ T cells. Oncomine TCR Beta libraries from cultured CD4+ T cells were pooled using unique dual indexes and sequenced on an Illumina iSeq 100. Concerning the study's data processing: Non-productive sequences were removed, and CDR3s that did not start with C, did not end with F or W, or were shorter than 7 amino acids were discarded. The MANAFEST web application identified antigen-specific clonotypes by comparing peptide-stimulated wells against reference wells and other culture wells. To be called positive, a clone needed an FDR below 0.05, an odds ratio above 5, and a productive frequency above 0.1% in at least two of three replicate wells. Clonotypes that were significantly expanded in both SARS-CoV-2 spike wells and at least one common cold coronavirus spike condition were defined as cross-reactive. Levenshtein distances (stringdist) and unrooted phylogenetic trees (ape) in R version 3.6.1 were used to assess CDR3 homology. TCRdb ran its own pipeline on the public reads, namely fastp trimming at Q25 and MiXCR clone calling, and kept in-frame beta chains. Merged by CDR3 protein, the rows form single entries marked with the most common genes and DNA. The V and J calls and clone size come from TCRdb's table, not from the authors' own analysis. The sample table lists roughly 1,700 distinct CDR3 sequences, around 70% of them with a count of one. Together, the top ten hold approximately 42% of the sample.

Of note for this clonotype: This receptor's antigen is unknown. No base quality values were provided; no much bigger clone lies one nucleotide off.

The treatment or condition label, as the study defines it: roughly ten-day PBMC culture with coronavirus spike peptide pools or control peptides (ViraFEST assay). The ViraFEST assay, used in the study, expanded antigen-specific T cells with peptide pools and then identified the expanded clonotypes through TCR sequencing. The convalescent patients' positive SARS-CoV-2 PCR tests were from March to December 2020, which was before the Alpha, Beta and Delta variants emerged in the United States. Over 1.5 million PBMCs per well were cultured in IMDM with 5% human AB serum and 7.5 to 10 IU/ml IL-2, plus 10 ug/ml peptide pools. Half of the culture medium was replaced with fresh IL-2-containing medium on days 3 and 7. After approximately eleven days of culture, CD4+ T cells were isolated by negative selection with the EasySep CD4+ T cell isolation kit. Ficoll-Paque Plus gradient centrifugation was used to isolate PBMCs from whole blood, and the isolated PBMCs were then either used fresh or cryopreserved at -140C. In general, triplicate wells were set up for every culture condition.

This chain is built from TRBV4-1 and TRBJ1-1; 11 central nucleotides agree with TRBD1. The source is a human donor who had recovered from COVID-19. This specimen was CD4+ T cells from blood, cultured in vitro, taken after SARS-CoV-2 vaccination. The sequenced DNA is TGCGCCAGCAGCGGGACAGGGGGTTGGACTGAAGCTTTCTTT. Its coded protein is CASSGTGGWTEAFF.